Listed below are T cell receptor beta chains from one sample, sequenced in a study of identical twins. TCRdb itself ran the 5' RACE reads through MiXCR, one entry per CDR3 protein. The repertoire holds roughly 490,000 distinct CDR3 sequences, with 14% as singletons. The sample also formed part of further work on yellow fever vaccine responses in identical twins.

The sample comprised CD4+ T cells sorted from blood. These receptors all stem from a woman younger than 35 in good health. Both conserved end residues are part of each CDR3. The D gene is left open where the match is weak. Only some rows state a clone size, as once, few, many or a class for expanded clones.

TRBV28	TRBJ2-7	few	TRBD2	TGTGCCAGCAGTTCGTTGCTAGCGGGAGCCTCCTACGAGCAGTACTTC	CASSSLLAGASYEQYF
TRBV20-1	TRBJ2-7	few	-	TGCAGTGCTAGAGATTTCACAGAGTTCTCCTACGAGCAGTACTTC	CSARDFTEFSYEQYF
TRBV12-3/TRBV12-4	TRBJ2-1	-	TRBD2	TGTGCCAGCAGTGAGGCCGGGACTAGCCCATACAATGAGCAGTTCTTC	CASSEAGTSPYNEQFF
TRBV10-3	TRBJ1-1	-	-	TGTGCCATCAGTGATTTCGGCAAAACTGAAGCTTTCTTT	CAISDFGKTEAFF
TRBV3-1	TRBJ1-1	few	TRBD1	TGTGCCAGCAGACCGGGACAGGGGGACCTTACCTTT	CASRPGQGDLTF
TRBV24-1	TRBJ2-6	many	-	TGTGCCACCAGTGATTCGCTATACTCTGGGGCCAACGTCCTGACTTTC	CATSDSLYSGANVLTF
TRBV13	TRBJ2-2	-	TRBD1	TGTGCCAGCAGCAAGCCCCCCGGGACAGCACCCGGGGAGCTGTTTTTT	CASSKPPGTAPGELFF
TRBV7-6	TRBJ2-5	-	TRBD1	TGTGCCAGCAGCTTGGTCCAGGGGGCAAAGACCCAGTACTTC	CASSLVQGAKTQYF
TRBV5-1	TRBJ2-2	-	TRBD2	TGCGCCAGCAGCTTGGACCCTAGCGGGGCCGGGGAGCTGTTTTTT	CASSLDPSGAGELFF
TRBV4-2	TRBJ2-5	-	TRBD2	TGTGCCAGCAGCCTCGGGGGGGATAGCCAAGAGACCCAGTACTTC	CASSLGGDSQETQYF
TRBV12-3/TRBV12-4	TRBJ2-3	-	TRBD2	TGTGCCAGCGGGGGGACTAGCGTGAGGGGCACAGATACGCAGTATTTT	CASGGTSVRGTDTQYF
TRBV28	TRBJ2-7	-	-	TGTGCCAGCAGTCCCTCGGGTATGGTCTACGAGCAGTACTTC	CASSPSGMVYEQYF
TRBV11-3	TRBJ2-1	few	TRBD2	TGTGCCAGCAGCTTAGAGGCTAGCGGGAGGCAGCAGTTCTTC	CASSLEASGRQQFF
TRBV6-2/TRBV6-3	TRBJ2-3	-	TRBD2	TGTGCCAGCAAACGTGGGGGGGTGCCGGATACGCAGTATTTT	CASKRGGVPDTQYF
TRBV6-2/TRBV6-3	TRBJ2-5	few	-	TGTGCCAGCAGTAAAACCAGGGTAGCGGAGAACCAGCAAGAGACCCAGTACTTC	CASSKTRVAENQQETQYF
TRBV28	TRBJ2-7	few	-	TGTGCCAGCAGGACCGGGGGAGGAAACGAGCAGTACTTC	CASRTGGGNEQYF
TRBV5-6	TRBJ2-3	-	-	TGTGCCAGCAGCTCCACTATCTTGGGCCGCCCTAGCACAGATACGCAGTATTTT	CASSSTILGRPSTDTQYF
TRBV20-1	TRBJ2-2	-	-	TGCAGTGCTCCGGGGCGTACCGGGGAGCTGTTTTTT	CSAPGRTGELFF
TRBV20-1	TRBJ1-1	few	-	TGCAGTGCTAGAGAACAGGGTTACACTGAAGCTTTCTTT	CSAREQGYTEAFF
TRBV5-1	TRBJ1-6	-	-	TGCGCCAGCAGCTTGGGGGGCCTAGGTTCACCCCTCCACTTT	CASSLGGLGSPLHF
TRBV9	TRBJ2-1	-	-	TGTGCCAGCAGCGAGGGGGGCGCTAAATATGAGCAGTTCTTC	CASSEGGAKYEQFF
TRBV6-1	TRBJ2-1	few	TRBD2	TGTGCCAGCGGGGGAGGGGCGGGTATCGGCTCCTACAATGAGCAGTTCTTC	CASGGGAGIGSYNEQFF
TRBV10-1	TRBJ2-3	-	-	TGCGCCAGCACCCCGGACTTAAGGTCAGATACGCAGTATTTT	CASTPDLRSDTQYF
TRBV27	TRBJ2-7	-	TRBD2	TGTGCCAGCAGTTTACTGGGAGGGGTTAATATTCACGAGCAGTACTTC	CASSLLGGVNIHEQYF
TRBV24-1	TRBJ2-3	-	TRBD2	TGTGCCACCAGTGATTTCGTTGCCAGGGGACTAGCGGAGCCCACAGATACGCAGTATTTT	CATSDFVARGLAEPTDTQYF
TRBV28	TRBJ2-4	few	-	TGTGCCAGCAGTTTCCGGGGGCCGGGAAACATTCAGTACTTC	CASSFRGPGNIQYF
TRBV2	TRBJ2-5	-	TRBD2	TGTGCCAGCAGTGGGACCCGGGGTCCGGGGGGGACCCAGTACTTC	CASSGTRGPGGTQYF
TRBV28	TRBJ2-1	-	TRBD2	TGTGCCAGCAGTTTCATGACTAGCGCAAGCAACAATGAGCAGTTCTTC	CASSFMTSASNNEQFF
TRBV24-1	TRBJ2-3	many	TRBD2	TGTGCCACCAGTGTGACTAGCGGAATCACAGATACGCAGTATTTT	CATSVTSGITDTQYF
TRBV5-1	TRBJ1-2	-	TRBD1	TGCGCCAGCAGCCTTTCGGGCTCCGGGACAGAAGACTATGGCTACACCTTC	CASSLSGSGTEDYGYTF
TRBV7-9	TRBJ1-1	-	-	TGTGCCAGCAGCTTAGCCGACAACAGGGAGAACACTGAAGCTTTCTTT	CASSLADNRENTEAFF
TRBV3-1	TRBJ2-3	once	TRBD2	TGTGCCAGCAGCCAAGAGGCTAGCGGGAGGGTGGATACGCAGTATTTT	CASSQEASGRVDTQYF
TRBV20-1	TRBJ1-5	few	TRBD1	TGCAGTGCTAGCCGGGACAGGGGGGTTCAGCCCCAGCATTTT	CSASRDRGVQPQHF
TRBV19	TRBJ2-3	-	-	TGTGCCAGTAGTCTTGGGAGGCGGGACACAGATACGCAGTATTTT	CASSLGRRDTDTQYF
TRBV3-1	TRBJ2-1	-	-	TGTGCCAGCAGCCATTCACTAACTAAGTCCAATGAGCAGTTCTTC	CASSHSLTKSNEQFF
TRBV9	TRBJ1-6	many	-	TGTGCCAGCAGCGTAGGCGGGGGCTCCTATAATTCACCCCTCCACTTT	CASSVGGGSYNSPLHF